Below are 14 T cell receptor beta chains sequenced from a single sample in a study of shared clonotypes between healthy human individuals. The method was immunoSEQ multiplex PCR; TCRdb's version includes in-frame clones alone and lacks a portion of them. The sample lists fewer than 3 million clones, about 90% occurring once. Sequences were obtained from naive CD4+ T cells from PBMCs. Specified subset: CD45RA+ positively selected. The receptor set was obtained from a man younger than 30 in good health. Some clones in this sample may be carry-over from other donors' samples.

The chain uses TRBV27 and TRBJ2-3, with D hard to call. Trimming shortened V by 0 bases and J by 0 bases, and 10 bases separated the two germline ends. CDR1 is MNHEY and CDR2 is SMNVEV in the germline V gene (reference sequence). This CDR3 spans 16 amino acids. CDR3 sequence: CASSLSVAASTDTQYF. The DNA for the CDR3 is TGTGCCAGCAGTTTATCTGTCGCGGCCAGCACAGATACGCAGTATTTT.

The V and J genes are TRBV28 and TRBJ1-1, with D unresolved. This CDR3 spans 13 amino acids. V was cut by 6 bases and J by 2 bases, with 10 bases left in between. Germline V gene sequence: CDR1 MDHEN, CDR2 SYDVKM. The CDR3 region is CASRVPLNTEAFF. In DNA, the CDR3 is TGTGCCAGCAGGGTCCCACTAAACACTGAAGCTTTCTTT.

V usage is TRBV15 and J usage is TRBJ2-7; 10 positions agree with TRBD1. CDR1 is LNHNV and CDR2 is YYDKDF in the germline V gene (reference sequence). With V trimmed by 5 bases and J by 7 bases, 11 bases remained unmatched. The CDR3 consists of 15 residues. The CDR3 protein is CATSVPGQGLREQYF. The DNA for the CDR3 is TGTGCCACCAGCGTCCCGGGACAGGGGTTGCGTGAGCAGTACTTC.

V gene TRBV28 combines with J gene TRBJ1-2, with 7 bases lining up with TRBD1. After removal of 0 bases from V and 8 bases from J, the junction contained 6 bases not matched to a gene. The germline CDR1 and CDR2 sequences are MDHEN and SYDVKM. The CDR3 covers 14 residues. CDR3 in DNA: TGTGCCAGCAGTTTATGGGACAGGTCCTTAGGCTACACCTTC. Translated, it gives CASSLWDRSLGYTF.

The chain joins TRBV6-5 to TRBJ1-1, with 10 nucleotides matching TRBD1. The CDR3 runs to 14 residues. Trimming cost V 6 bases and J 10 bases; bases outside gene matches: 11. The V gene's germline CDR1 is MNHEY and CDR2 SVGAGI. The CDR3 DNA sequence: TGTGCCAGCAGCCTCGGGACAGGGGAGCGCGGAGCTTTCTTT. Its protein is CASSLGTGERGAFF.

The count of this clone is one. The J gene is TRBJ2-1, the V gene TRBV7-2; weak D call: TRBD1 (5 bases). This CDR3 contains 12 residues. Germline V gene data show CDR1 as SGHTA and CDR2 as FQGNSA. Trimming removed 6 bases at V and 5 bases at J, with 8 bases between. As DNA, the CDR3 is TGTGCCAGCAGAAAAGGGGACAATGAGCAGTTCTTC. This gives the protein CASRKGDNEQFF.

The rearrangement joins TRBV5-8 to TRBJ2-3; D is uncertain. The CDR3 spans 16 residues. V lost 1 base and J 0 bases, leaving 12 bases between the germline ends. Germline V CDR1 and CDR2: SGHTS, YDEGEE. In DNA form, the CDR3 reads TGTGCCAGCAGCTTGTATCAGAGAACTAGCACAGATACGCAGTATTTT. It translates to CASSLYQRTSTDTQYF.

The V gene is TRBV7-2, the J gene TRBJ2-1; D ambiguous. V lost 5 bases and J lost 9, with 14 bases in between. Germline CDR1 is SGHTA and CDR2 is FQGNSA. CDR3 length equals 13 residues. CDR3 residues: CASSVYSRPEQFF. For the CDR3, the DNA is TGTGCCAGCAGCGTCTATTCGCGCCCTGAGCAGTTCTTC.

With respect to this clone: Other nucleotide sequences in the sample specify the same CDR3. The chain links TRBV19 to TRBJ2-7, with 7 bases fitting TRBD1. This CDR3 contains 13 residues. Germline values: CDR1 LNHDA, CDR2 SQIVND (reference sequence). With 4 bases clipped from V and 1 base from J, the junction kept 1 base outside the gene matches. CDR3 in DNA: TGTGCCAGTAGTAGACAGGGTTCCTACGAGCAGTACTTC. Residues: CASSRQGSYEQYF.

V gene TRBV27 combines with J gene TRBJ2-7, with D possibly matching TRBD1 (6 bases). In germline, CDR1 is MNHEY, CDR2 SMNVEV (reference sequence). CDR3 length equals 12 residues. V lost 5 bases and J lost 6, with 11 bases in between. The CDR3 sequence is CASSTTGLEQYF. Written as DNA, the CDR3 is TGTGCCAGCAGTACTACAGGGCTCGAGCAGTACTTC.

This chain's CDR3 is CASSLVLAGGPGTDTQYF. DNA of the CDR3: TGCGCCAGCAGCTTGGTTCTAGCGGGAGGGCCGGGCACAGATACGCAGTATTTT. The chain joins TRBV5-1 to TRBJ2-3, with TRBD2 matching 12 bases. J lost 1 base, V lost 0 bases, and 6 bases had no gene match. CDR3 length: 18 residues. Germline CDR1 is SGHRS and CDR2 is YFSETQ.

The V call is TRBV28, the J call TRBJ1-4; D is unclear. The V end lost 6 bases, the J end lost 0 bases, and 11 bases lay between the germline ends. CDR1 and CDR2 from the germline V gene are MDHEN and SYDVKM. The CDR3 runs 15 residues. CDR3 protein: CASSLDPATNEKLFF. CDR3 in DNA: TGTGCCAGCAGCCTCGACCCCGCAACTAATGAAAAACTGTTTTTT.

This chain uses TRBV11-2 with TRBJ1-2; D may be TRBD1 (5 bases). The CDR3 spans 15 residues. Trimming pared 1 base from V and 4 bases from J, leaving 13 bases between. The germline V gene encodes CDR1 SGHAT and CDR2 FQNNGV. The CDR3: CASSLGFSGTYGYTF. CDR3 bases: TGTGCCAGCAGCTTAGGATTCTCAGGGACCTATGGCTACACCTTC.

J is TRBJ2-2 and V is TRBV7-3, with D possibly called TRBD1 or TRBD2 (7 bases each). CDR3 length: 15 amino acids. Trimming pared 5 bases from V and 3 bases from J, leaving 13 bases between. The V gene's germline CDR1 is SGHTA and CDR2 FQGTGA. The CDR3 coding sequence is TGTGCCAGCAGCCCAGGGGGGGTCGACACCGGGGAGCTGTTTTTT. It is translated as CASSPGGVDTGELFF. Supplemented by reference TRBV7-3 and TRBJ2-2, the full variable domain reads GAGVSQTPSNKVTEKGKYVELRCDPISGHTALYWYRQSLGQGPEFLIYFQGTGAADDSGLPNDRFFAVRPEGSVSTLKIQRTERGDSAVYLCASSPGGVDTGELFFGEGSRLTVL.